Listed below are T cell receptor beta chains from one sample, sequenced in a study of cytomegalovirus exposure and HLA in healthy donors. Using immunoSEQ multiplex PCR, the repertoire was profiled, and TCRdb retains in-frame clones only, with some absent. The table records around 200,000 clones, approximately 79% of them present only once. Material: PBMCs. Every receptor here comes from a male donor in good health and CMV-seronegative. Both conserved end residues are part of each CDR3. Each record gives: clone size, J gene, D gene, V gene, CDR3 DNA, CDR3 protein. A D gene is named only where the DNA matches it firmly. Rows may omit the clone size; those that give it use once, few, many or a size class.

clone size: .
J gene: TRBJ1-4
D gene: TRBD1
V gene: TRBV30
CDR3 DNA: TGTGCCTGGAGTGACAGGGGGCTTAGTGAAAAACTGTTTTTT
CDR3 protein: CAWSDRGLSEKLFF

clone size: once
J gene: TRBJ1-5
D gene: TRBD1
V gene: TRBV7-2
CDR3 DNA: TGTGCCAGCAGCGTACCTGGGACAGGGTCTCAGCCCCAGCATTTT
CDR3 protein: CASSVPGTGSQPQHF

clone size: .
J gene: TRBJ2-5
D gene: TRBD1
V gene: TRBV10-3
CDR3 DNA: TGTGCCATCAGTTCGACCCGACAGGGGGCTGGAGAGACCCAGTACTTC
CDR3 protein: CAISSTRQGAGETQYF

clone size: .
J gene: TRBJ1-2
D gene: .
V gene: TRBV10-3
CDR3 DNA: TGTGCCATCAGGCCGAGGGGGGGCAACTATGGCTACACCTTC
CDR3 protein: CAIRPRGGNYGYTF

clone size: once
J gene: TRBJ2-3
D gene: .
V gene: TRBV7-9
CDR3 DNA: TGTGCCAGCATCAGGGGCTGGCGGAGCACAGATACGCAGTATTTT
CDR3 protein: CASIRGWRSTDTQYF

clone size: .
J gene: TRBJ2-5
D gene: .
V gene: TRBV30
CDR3 DNA: TGTGCCTGGAGTGTACTCGGGGGAGAAGAGACCCAGTACTTC
CDR3 protein: CAWSVLGGEETQYF

clone size: .
J gene: TRBJ2-5
D gene: TRBD1
V gene: TRBV9
CDR3 DNA: TGTGCCAGCAGCGTAGGGACAGGCCAAGAGACCCAGTACTTC
CDR3 protein: CASSVGTGQETQYF

clone size: .
J gene: TRBJ1-2
D gene: .
V gene: TRBV7-9
CDR3 DNA: TGTGCCAGCAGCTCACACGATTCTGGCTACACCTTC
CDR3 protein: CASSSHDSGYTF

clone size: .
J gene: TRBJ1-1
D gene: TRBD1
V gene: TRBV9
CDR3 DNA: TGTGCCAGCAGCCCGTCGACAGGGTGGGGCACTGAAGCTTTCTTT
CDR3 protein: CASSPSTGWGTEAFF

clone size: many
J gene: TRBJ2-1
D gene: TRBD2
V gene: TRBV7-9
CDR3 DNA: TGTGCCAGCAGCTTACTTACGGGAGGGGAGCAGTTCTTC
CDR3 protein: CASSLLTGGEQFF

clone size: once
J gene: TRBJ2-7
D gene: TRBD2
V gene: TRBV11-3
CDR3 DNA: TGTGCCAGCATCTTTGCCCTGATGGGACTGGGACTAAATAGCTCCTACGAGCAGTACTTC
CDR3 protein: CASIFALMGLGLNSSYEQYF

clone size: .
J gene: TRBJ1-2
D gene: TRBD1
V gene: TRBV27
CDR3 DNA: TGTGCCAGCAGTTCCCTCACCGGGACAGGGGAGACTAGCTATGGCTACACCTTC
CDR3 protein: CASSSLTGTGETSYGYTF

clone size: .
J gene: TRBJ2-7
D gene: TRBD2
V gene: TRBV27
CDR3 DNA: TGTGCCAGCACCCCCAGGACTAGTAGCGAGCAGTACTTC
CDR3 protein: CASTPRTSSEQYF

clone size: once
J gene: TRBJ1-2
D gene: TRBD1
V gene: TRBV6-4
CDR3 DNA: TGTGCCAGCAGTGCGGAGCAGGGGGCCTTTGGCTACACCTTC
CDR3 protein: CASSAEQGAFGYTF

clone size: once
J gene: TRBJ2-3
D gene: TRBD2
V gene: TRBV5-4
CDR3 DNA: TGTGCCAGCAGCCCACCCCTAGCGGGAGGTACAGATACGCAGTATTTT
CDR3 protein: CASSPPLAGGTDTQYF

clone size: .
J gene: TRBJ2-7
D gene: TRBD2
V gene: TRBV4-2
CDR3 DNA: TGTGCCAGCAGCCAAGGTGCCAGGCGGGGGAGTGGGGAGCAGTACTTC
CDR3 protein: CASSQGARRGSGEQYF

clone size: .
J gene: TRBJ2-3
D gene: .
V gene: TRBV27
CDR3 DNA: TGTGCCAGCAGTTTAATCCCTGGGCCCCAGGGCACAGATACGCAGTATTTT
CDR3 protein: CASSLIPGPQGTDTQYF

clone size: once
J gene: TRBJ2-7
D gene: TRBD1
V gene: TRBV27
CDR3 DNA: TGTGCCAGCAGTTTATCAGACAGGGGCTACGAGCAGTACTTC
CDR3 protein: CASSLSDRGYEQYF

clone size: .
J gene: TRBJ2-5
D gene: .
V gene: TRBV6-5
CDR3 DNA: TGTGCCAGCAGTTACTTGGCGGAGCGAATTGAGACCCAGTACTTC
CDR3 protein: CASSYLAERIETQYF

clone size: once
J gene: TRBJ2-2
D gene: .
V gene: TRBV4-1
CDR3 DNA: TGCGCCAGCAGCCAAGCCGGGAACACCGGGGAGCTGTTTTTT
CDR3 protein: CASSQAGNTGELFF